This T cell receptor beta chain was found in a study of shared clonotypes between healthy human individuals. Study information: Donors had three CD4 naive, three CD4 memory, two CD8 naive and one CD8 memory plate apiece. Overall study results and limits: An anticipated effect of sequencing depth on clonotype sharing among donors was recognized.

This CDR3 has 16 amino acids. Germline V gene lookup returns CDR1 SGHRS and CDR2 YFSETQ. Trimming pared 1 base from V and 0 bases from J, leaving 12 bases between. As for this clone: Its antigen is unknown.

Measured with immunoSEQ multiplex PCR; TCRdb has only the in-frame clones, and not every one. The table lists about 700,000 clones, 74% of them singletons. This rearrangement joins TRBV5-1 to TRBJ2-3; D call uncertain. Material for sequencing was memory CD4+ T cells sorted from blood. The subset here: CD45RA-negative fraction. The clonotype originates from a woman younger than 45 in good health. The CDR3 bases are TGCGCCAGCAGCTTGAACCCCGCGGAGAGCACAGATACGCAGTATTTT. As protein: CASSLNPAESTDTQYF.